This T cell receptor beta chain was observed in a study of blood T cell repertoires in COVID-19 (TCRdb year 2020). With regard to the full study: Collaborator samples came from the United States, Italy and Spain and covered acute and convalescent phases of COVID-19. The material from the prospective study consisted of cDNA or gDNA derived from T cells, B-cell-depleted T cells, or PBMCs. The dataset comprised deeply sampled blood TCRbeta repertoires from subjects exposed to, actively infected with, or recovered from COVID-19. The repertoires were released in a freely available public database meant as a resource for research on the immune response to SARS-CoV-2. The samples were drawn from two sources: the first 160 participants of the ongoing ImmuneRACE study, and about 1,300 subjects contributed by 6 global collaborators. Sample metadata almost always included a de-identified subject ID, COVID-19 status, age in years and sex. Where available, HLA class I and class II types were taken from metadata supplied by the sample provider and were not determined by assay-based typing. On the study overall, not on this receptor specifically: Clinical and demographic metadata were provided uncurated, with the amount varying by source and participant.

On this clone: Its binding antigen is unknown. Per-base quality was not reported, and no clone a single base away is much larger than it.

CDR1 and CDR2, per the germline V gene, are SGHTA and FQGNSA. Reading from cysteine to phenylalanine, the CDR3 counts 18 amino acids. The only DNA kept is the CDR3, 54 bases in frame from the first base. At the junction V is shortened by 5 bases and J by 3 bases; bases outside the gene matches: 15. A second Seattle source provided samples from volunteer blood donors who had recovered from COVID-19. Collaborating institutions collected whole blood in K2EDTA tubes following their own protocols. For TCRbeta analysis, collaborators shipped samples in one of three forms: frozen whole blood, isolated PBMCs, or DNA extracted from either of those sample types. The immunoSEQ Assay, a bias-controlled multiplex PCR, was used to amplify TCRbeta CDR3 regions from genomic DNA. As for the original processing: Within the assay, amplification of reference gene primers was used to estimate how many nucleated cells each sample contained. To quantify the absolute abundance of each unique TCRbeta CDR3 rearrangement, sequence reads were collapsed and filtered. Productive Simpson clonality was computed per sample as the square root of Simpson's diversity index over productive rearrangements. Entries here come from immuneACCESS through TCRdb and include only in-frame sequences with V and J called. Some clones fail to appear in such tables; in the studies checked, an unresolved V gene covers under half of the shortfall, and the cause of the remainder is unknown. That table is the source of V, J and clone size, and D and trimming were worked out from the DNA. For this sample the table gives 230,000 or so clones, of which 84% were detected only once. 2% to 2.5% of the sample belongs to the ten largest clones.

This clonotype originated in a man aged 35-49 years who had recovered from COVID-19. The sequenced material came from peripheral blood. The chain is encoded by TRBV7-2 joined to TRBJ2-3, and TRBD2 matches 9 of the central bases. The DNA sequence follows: TGTGCCAGCAGCCGTAGATCGGGTAGCGGGGGAAGGACAGATACGCAGTATTTT. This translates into CASSRRSGSGGRTDTQYF.